This TCR beta chain was captured in a study of shared clonotypes between healthy human individuals. General study findings and limits: Memory subsets generally showed lower estimated richness than naive subsets.

The CDR3 is 16 amino acids. V was cut by 5 bases and J by 1 base, with 14 bases left in between. Germline CDR1 is SNHLY and CDR2 is FYNNEI. The table lists this clone with a few counts. Its specificity is not known. Generated by immunoSEQ multiplex PCR, the TCRdb table keeps only in-frame clones and is missing some. Here the sample spans over a million clones, roughly 74% being singletons. CD45RA-negative memory and CD45RA+ naive subsets were split from the CD4+ cells. The V call is TRBV2, the J call TRBJ2-2; no definite D call. This TCR came from a man aged 18-30 years in good health. Some clones in this sample may be carry-over from other donors' samples. What was sequenced was memory CD4+ T cells from PBMCs. Subset described: CD45RA-negative fraction. The CDR3 sequence: CASSPFGSKNTGELFF. CDR3 DNA sequence: TGTGCCAGCAGTCCCTTTGGCTCAAAGAACACCGGGGAGCTGTTTTTT.